This TCR beta chain emerged from a study of T cells in Graves' hyperthyroidism and ophthalmopathy. RNA transcripts gave rise to amplified TCR beta CDR3 regions. A set of HTBI primers served as the primers for a first-round RT-PCR of the TCR CDR3. TCRdb itself ran the multiplex PCR reads through MiXCR, one entry per CDR3 protein. Of under 550,000 distinct CDR3 sequences in the sample, just under 20% were seen once. Germline V gene sequence: CDR1 SEHNR, CDR2 FQNEAQ (reference sequence). This CDR3 is built from 14 residues. Trimming removed 3 bases from V and 4 bases from J, with 12 bases in between. This clonotype was seen only a few times.

The source is a man aged 35 to 55 with Graves' ophthalmopathy. The J gene is TRBJ2-5, the V gene TRBV7-9; TRBD2 might be the D (5 bases). The sequencing sample was made of blood. The DNA of the CDR3 is TGTGCCAGCAGCTTGCCGGGGTTCGGAGAGACCCAGTACTTC. Amino acids: CASSLPGFGETQYF.